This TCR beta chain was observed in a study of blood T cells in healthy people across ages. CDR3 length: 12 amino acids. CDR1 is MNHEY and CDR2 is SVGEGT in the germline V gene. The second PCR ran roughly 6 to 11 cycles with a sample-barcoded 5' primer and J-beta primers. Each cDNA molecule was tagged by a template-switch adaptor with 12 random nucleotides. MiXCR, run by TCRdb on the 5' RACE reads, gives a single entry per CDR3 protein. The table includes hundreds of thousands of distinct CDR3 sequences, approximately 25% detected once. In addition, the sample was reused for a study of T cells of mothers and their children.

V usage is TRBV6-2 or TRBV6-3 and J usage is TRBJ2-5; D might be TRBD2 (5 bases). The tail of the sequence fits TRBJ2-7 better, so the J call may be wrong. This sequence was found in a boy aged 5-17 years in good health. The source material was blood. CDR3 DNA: TGTGCCAGCAGTCAACGGGGCTACGAGCAGTACTTC. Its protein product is CASSQRGYEQYF.